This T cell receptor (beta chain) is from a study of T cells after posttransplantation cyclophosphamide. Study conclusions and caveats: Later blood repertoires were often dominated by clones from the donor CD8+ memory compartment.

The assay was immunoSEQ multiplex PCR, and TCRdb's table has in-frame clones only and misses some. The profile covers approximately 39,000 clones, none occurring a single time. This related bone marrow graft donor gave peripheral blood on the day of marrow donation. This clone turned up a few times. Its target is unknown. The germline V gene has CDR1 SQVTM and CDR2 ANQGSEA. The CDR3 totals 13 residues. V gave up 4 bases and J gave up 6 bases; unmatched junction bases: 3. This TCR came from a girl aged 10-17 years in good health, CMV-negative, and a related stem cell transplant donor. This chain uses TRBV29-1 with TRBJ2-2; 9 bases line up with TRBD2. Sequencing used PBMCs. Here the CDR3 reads CSVVEREAGELFF. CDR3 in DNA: TGCAGCGTTGTGGAGCGGGAGGCCGGGGAGCTGTTTTTT.